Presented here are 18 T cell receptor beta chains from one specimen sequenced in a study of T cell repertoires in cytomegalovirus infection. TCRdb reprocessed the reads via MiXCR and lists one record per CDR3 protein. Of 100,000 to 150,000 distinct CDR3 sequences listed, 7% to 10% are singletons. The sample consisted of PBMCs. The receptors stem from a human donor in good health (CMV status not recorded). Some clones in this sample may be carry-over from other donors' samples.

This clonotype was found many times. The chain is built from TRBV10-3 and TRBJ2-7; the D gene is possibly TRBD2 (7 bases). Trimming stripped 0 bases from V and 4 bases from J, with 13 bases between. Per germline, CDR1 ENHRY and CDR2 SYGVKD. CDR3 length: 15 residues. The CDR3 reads CAISESRGPGYEQYF. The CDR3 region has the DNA TGTGCCATCAGTGAGTCGCGGGGGCCGGGGTACGAGCAGTACTTC.

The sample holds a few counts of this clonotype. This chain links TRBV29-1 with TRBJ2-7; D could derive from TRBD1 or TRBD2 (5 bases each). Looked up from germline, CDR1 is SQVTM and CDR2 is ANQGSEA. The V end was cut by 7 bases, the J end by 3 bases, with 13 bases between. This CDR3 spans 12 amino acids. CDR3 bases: TGCAGCGGCTTGGGGGACGGCTACGAGCAGTACTTC. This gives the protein CSGLGDGYEQYF.

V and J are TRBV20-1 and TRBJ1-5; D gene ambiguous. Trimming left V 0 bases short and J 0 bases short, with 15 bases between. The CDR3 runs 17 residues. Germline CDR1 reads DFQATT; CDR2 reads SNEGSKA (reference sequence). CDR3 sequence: CSARETSSKYSNQPQHF. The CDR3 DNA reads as TGCAGTGCTAGAGAAACCAGCAGTAAATATAGCAATCAGCCCCAGCATTTT.

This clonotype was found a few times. DNA of the CDR3: TGTGCCTGGACCCCATCCGGAGTCGGGGGCTACACCTTC. This translates into CAWTPSGVGGYTF. The genes are TRBV30 and TRBJ1-2; D call uncertain. CDR1 and CDR2 from the germline V gene are GTSNPN and SVGIG (reference sequence). V dropped 4 bases and J dropped 8 bases, with 17 bases sitting between them. The CDR3 totals 13 residues.

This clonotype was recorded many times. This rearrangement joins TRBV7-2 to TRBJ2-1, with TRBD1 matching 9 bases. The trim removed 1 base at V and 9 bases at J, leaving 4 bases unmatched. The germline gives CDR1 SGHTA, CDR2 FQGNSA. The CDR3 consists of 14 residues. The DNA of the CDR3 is TGTGCCAGCAGCTTAGTACAGGGGGCGGTTGAGCAGTTCTTC. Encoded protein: CASSLVQGAVEQFF.

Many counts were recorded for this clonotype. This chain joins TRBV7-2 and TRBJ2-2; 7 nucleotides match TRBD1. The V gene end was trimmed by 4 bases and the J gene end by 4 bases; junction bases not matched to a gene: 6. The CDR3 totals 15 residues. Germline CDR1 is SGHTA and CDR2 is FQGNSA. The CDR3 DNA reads TGTGCCAGCAGCTCCGACAGGGACGCCACCGGGGAGCTGTTTTTT. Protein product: CASSSDRDATGELFF.

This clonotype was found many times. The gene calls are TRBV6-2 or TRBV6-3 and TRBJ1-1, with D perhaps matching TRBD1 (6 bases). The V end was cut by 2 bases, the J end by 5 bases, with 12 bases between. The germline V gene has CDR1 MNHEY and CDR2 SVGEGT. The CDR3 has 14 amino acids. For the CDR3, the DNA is TGTGCCAGCAGTTACAGGGGGGCTTATACTGAAGCTTTCTTT. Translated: CASSYRGAYTEAFF.

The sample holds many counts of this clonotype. CDR3: CASSSGQAWGSYEQYF. In nucleotides, the CDR3 is TGTGCCAGCAGTTCGGGACAGGCCTGGGGCTCCTACGAGCAGTACTTC. The chain is built from TRBV27 and TRBJ2-7, with TRBD1 identical over 8 bases. The CDR3 is made up of 16 amino acids. Germline V gene lookup returns CDR1 MNHEY and CDR2 SMNVEV (reference sequence). The V gene end was trimmed by 4 bases and the J gene end by 0 bases; junction bases not matched to a gene: 8.

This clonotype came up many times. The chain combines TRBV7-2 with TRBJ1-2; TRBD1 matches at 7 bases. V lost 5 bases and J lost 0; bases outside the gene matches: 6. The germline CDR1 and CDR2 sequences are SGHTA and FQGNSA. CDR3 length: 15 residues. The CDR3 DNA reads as TGTGCCAGCAGCCTCCAAGGGACAGCTAACTATGGCTACACCTTC. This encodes CASSLQGTANYGYTF.

DNA of the CDR3: TGTGCCAGCAGTTTTAGTTTAGCAATCCAAGCTTTCTTT. This gives the protein CASSFSLAIQAFF. The chain recombines TRBV28 with TRBJ1-1; D remains unclear. The CDR3 is made up of 13 amino acids. Trimming pared 3 bases from V and 9 bases from J, leaving 14 bases between. Looked up from germline, CDR1 is MDHEN and CDR2 is SYDVKM.

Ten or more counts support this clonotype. The chain's CDR3 is CASTSYTDTQYF. The CDR3 nucleotides are TGTGCCAGCACCTCTTACACAGATACGCAGTATTTT. This chain uses TRBV28 with TRBJ2-3; D unclear. This CDR3 region has 12 residues. Between the trimmed V and J ends, which lost 7 bases and 2 bases, there was a span of 7 bases. CDR1 and CDR2 from the germline V gene are MDHEN and SYDVKM.

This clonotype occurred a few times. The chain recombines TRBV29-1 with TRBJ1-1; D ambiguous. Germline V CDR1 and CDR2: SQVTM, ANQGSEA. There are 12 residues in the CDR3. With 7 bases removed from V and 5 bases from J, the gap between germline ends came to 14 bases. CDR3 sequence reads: CSGHRLDTEAFF. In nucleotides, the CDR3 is TGCAGCGGGCACCGGTTGGATACTGAAGCTTTCTTT.

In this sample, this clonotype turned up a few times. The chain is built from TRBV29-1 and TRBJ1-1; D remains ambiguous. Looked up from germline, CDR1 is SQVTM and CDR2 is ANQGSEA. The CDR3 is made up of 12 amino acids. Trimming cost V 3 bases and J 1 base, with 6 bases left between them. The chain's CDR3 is CSVERTNTEAFF. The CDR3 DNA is TGCAGCGTTGAGCGCACGAACACTGAAGCTTTCTTT.

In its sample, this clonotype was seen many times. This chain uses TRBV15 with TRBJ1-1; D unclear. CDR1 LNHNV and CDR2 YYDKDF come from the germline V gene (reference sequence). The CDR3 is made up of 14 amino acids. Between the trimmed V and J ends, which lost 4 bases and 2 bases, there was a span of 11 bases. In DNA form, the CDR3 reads TGTGCCACCAGCACCTTGGACGGAAACACTGAAGCTTTCTTT. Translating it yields CATSTLDGNTEAFF.

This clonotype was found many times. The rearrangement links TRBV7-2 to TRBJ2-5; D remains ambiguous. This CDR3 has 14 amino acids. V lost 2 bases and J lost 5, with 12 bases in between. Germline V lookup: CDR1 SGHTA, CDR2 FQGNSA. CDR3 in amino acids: CASSLNGFLETQYF. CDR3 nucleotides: TGTGCCAGCAGCTTAAACGGGTTCTTGGAGACCCAGTACTTC.

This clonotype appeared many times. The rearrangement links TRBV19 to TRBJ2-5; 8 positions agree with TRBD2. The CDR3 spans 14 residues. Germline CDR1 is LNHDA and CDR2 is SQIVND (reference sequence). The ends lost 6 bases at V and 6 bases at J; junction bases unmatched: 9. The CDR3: CASSKGQRGKTQYF. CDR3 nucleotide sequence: TGTGCCAGTAGCAAAGGACAGCGGGGGAAGACCCAGTACTTC. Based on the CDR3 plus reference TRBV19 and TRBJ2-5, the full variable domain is DGGITQSPKYLFRKEGQNVTLSCEQNLNHDAMYWYRQDPGQGLRLIYYSQIVNDFQKGDIAEGYSVSREKKESFPLTVTSAQKNPTAFYLCASSKGQRGKTQYFGPGTRLLVL.

This chain's CDR3 is CASSVDPGAQETQYF. The CDR3 DNA sequence: TGTGCCAGCAGCGTAGATCCGGGGGCCCAAGAGACCCAGTACTTC. V usage is TRBV9 and J usage is TRBJ2-5; D could derive from TRBD1 or TRBD2 (6 bases each). V shed 0 bases and J shed 1 base, with 10 bases lying between them. This CDR3 contains 15 residues. Germline CDR1 is SGDLS and CDR2 is YYNGEE. Filled out from reference TRBV9 and TRBJ2-5, the complete variable domain reads DSGVTQTPKHLITATGQRVTLRCSPRSGDLSVYWYQQSLDQGLQFLIQYYNGEERAKGNILERFSAQQFPDLHSELNLSSLELGDSALYFCASSVDPGAQETQYFGPGTRLLVL.

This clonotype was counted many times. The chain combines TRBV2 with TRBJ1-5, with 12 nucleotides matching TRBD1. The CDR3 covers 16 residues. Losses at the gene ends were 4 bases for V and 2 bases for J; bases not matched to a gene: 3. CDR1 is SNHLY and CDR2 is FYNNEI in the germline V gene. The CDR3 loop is CASSGGTGGRNQPQHF. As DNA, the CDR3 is TGTGCCAGCAGTGGAGGGACAGGGGGCCGCAATCAGCCCCAGCATTTT.